This TCR beta chain comes out of a study of shared clonotypes between healthy human individuals. Assay used: immunoSEQ multiplex PCR; TCRdb lists only in-frame clones, some missing. The table records approximately 2.4 million clones, about 94% of them present only once. The CDR3 runs 14 residues. Trimming shortened V by 1 base and J by 6 bases, and 13 bases separated the two germline ends. The germline V gene has CDR1 KGHSH and CDR2 LQKENI. V gene TRBV18 combines with J gene TRBJ2-7; possible D gene TRBD1, 5 bases. Input material: naive CD4+ T cells sorted from blood. Specified subset: CD45RA+ positively selected. The source is a man between 18 and 35 years old in good health. This CDR3 reads CASSPQNTGIEQYF. The CDR3, as DNA: TGTGCCAGCTCACCACAGAATACAGGTATCGAGCAGTACTTC.